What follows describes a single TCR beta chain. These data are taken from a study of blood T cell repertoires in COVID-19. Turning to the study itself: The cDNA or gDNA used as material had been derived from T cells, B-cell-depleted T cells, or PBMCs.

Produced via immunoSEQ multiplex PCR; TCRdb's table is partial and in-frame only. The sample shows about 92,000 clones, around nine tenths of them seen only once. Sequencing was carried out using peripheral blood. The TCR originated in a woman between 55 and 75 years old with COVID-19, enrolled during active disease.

CDR3 nucleotide sequence: TGTGCCTGGAGTGCCCGGGACTATGGCTACACCTTC. This codes for CAWSARDYGYTF. The chain combines TRBV30 with TRBJ1-2; unclear D gene. V was cut by 1 base and J by 3 bases, with 6 bases left in between. Per the germline V gene, CDR1 is GTSNPN and CDR2 is SVGIG (reference sequence). The CDR3 spans 12 residues.